This T cell receptor beta chain appears in the sequencing data of a study of CD8+CD57+ T cells in acquired aplastic anemia. The overall study: When averaged, DNA from sorted CD4+ and CD8+ cells came to 2.5 to 4 ug. Study-wide results and caveats: Found in both controls and patients were around 29 CD8+ CDR3 sequences.

Patients sequenced had flow cytometry evidence of CD8+CD57+ cell expansion. CDR3 size: 15 residues. CDR1 is SGHVS and CDR2 is FQNEAQ in the germline V gene. The TCR beta profiling, which covered VDJ combination and CDR3 sequence, was carried out using genomic DNA as the template. TCRdb used MiXCR to reprocess the reads, holding one entry per CDR3 protein. The profile shows some 170,000 distinct CDR3 sequences, roughly 43% of them singletons. For this clonotype: Its antigen remains unknown. The junction shows a germline mismatch at one end, possibly a read error.

The specimen was sorted CD4+, CD8+, or CD8+CD57+ T cells (not recorded which) from PBMCs. This sequence joins TRBV7-8 and TRBJ1-1; 9 positions agree with TRBD1. This clonotype was sampled from a human donor with aplastic anemia. The CDR3 region is CASSPLWGQGTGAFF. CDR3 DNA sequence: TGTGCCAGCAGCCCACTATGGGGACAGGGCACTGGAGCTTTCTTT.